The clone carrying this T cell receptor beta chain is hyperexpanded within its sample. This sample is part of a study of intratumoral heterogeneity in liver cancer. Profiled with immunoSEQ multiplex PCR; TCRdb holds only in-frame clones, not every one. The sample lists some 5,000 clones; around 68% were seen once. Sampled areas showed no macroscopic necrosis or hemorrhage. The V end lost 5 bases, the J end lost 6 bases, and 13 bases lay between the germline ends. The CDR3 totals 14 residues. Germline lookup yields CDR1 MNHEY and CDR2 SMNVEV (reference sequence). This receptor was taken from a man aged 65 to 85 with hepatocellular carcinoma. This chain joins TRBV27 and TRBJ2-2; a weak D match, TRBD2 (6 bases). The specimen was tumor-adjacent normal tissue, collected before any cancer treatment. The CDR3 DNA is TGTGCCAGCAGTCCCGGGGGTGCGCCCGGGGAGCTGTTTTTT. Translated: CASSPGGAPGELFF.